One sample yielded the 22 T cell receptor beta chains listed below, sequenced in a study of blood T cell repertoires in COVID-19 (TCRdb year 2020). Library creation used the immunoSEQ multiplex PCR assay. The source is immuneACCESS, and TCRdb retained only in-frame sequences with V and J called. Part of the clones is not carried over; for the studies checked, unresolved V genes explain less than half of this, and the remainder is unexplained. Recorded for this sample are roughly 150,000 clones; roughly 84% of them occurred a single time. The ten largest clones capture approximately 5.1% of the sample. The sequencing sample was made of PBMCs or T cells enriched from blood (not recorded which). Source of these receptors: a man in his 70s who had been exposed to COVID-19.

With regard to this clone: The same CDR3 can be traced to other DNA sequences in this sample. The V and J genes are TRBV6-5 and TRBJ1-1; D might be TRBD1 (5 bases). The ends were cut back, 5 bases at V and 0 bases at J, with 10 bases in the middle. Germline CDR1 reads MNHEY; CDR2 reads SVGAGI. CDR3 length equals 14 residues. The CDR3 protein is CASSPDRLNTEAFF. CDR3 coding DNA: TGTGCCAGCAGTCCTGACAGACTGAACACTGAAGCTTTCTTT.

The table lists this clone with a few counts. The chain has TRBV4-1 and TRBJ2-3; TRBD2 matches 9 bases. Trimming at V came to 4 bases and at J to 1 base, leaving 9 bases not matched to a gene. This CDR3 region has 17 residues. Germline CDR1 MGHRA, CDR2 YSYEKL. Here the CDR3 reads CASSPLASSGGTDTQYF. In DNA, the CDR3 is TGCGCCAGCAGCCCTCTGGCATCTAGCGGGGGCACAGATACGCAGTATTTT.

This rearrangement joins TRBV3-1 (or the pseudogene TRBV3-2) to TRBJ2-1, with 8 bases that match TRBD2. The germline gives CDR1 LGHDT, CDR2 YNNKEL (reference sequence). The J segment lost 6 bases and the V segment lost 1 base, leaving 11 bases of the junction unmatched. The CDR3 has 17 amino acids. Written as DNA, the CDR3 is TGTGCCAGCAGCCAAGCCGGGGTAACGGGGGGGCCCAATGAGCAGTTCTTC. It codes for CASSQAGVTGGPNEQFF.

V usage is TRBV25-1 and J usage is TRBJ1-6; tentatively, D is TRBD1 (6 bases). This CDR3 has 13 amino acids. Germline V CDR1 and CDR2: MGHDK, SYGVNS. V was shortened by 3 bases and J by 9 bases, with 9 bases between the two germline ends. CDR3 in DNA: TGTGCCAGCAGTGACAGGGGTGGTTCACCCCTCCACTTT. As protein: CASSDRGGSPLHF.

CDR3 in amino acids: CASSLDRTGLSYEQYF. Written as DNA, the CDR3 is TGTGCCAGCAGCTTAGATCGGACAGGCCTCTCCTACGAGCAGTACTTC. This rearrangement joins TRBV11-2 to TRBJ2-7, with TRBD1 matching 7 bases. Trimming cost V 0 bases and J 0 bases; bases outside gene matches: 5. Germline V lookup: CDR1 SGHAT, CDR2 FQNNGV. The CDR3 runs 16 residues.

The rearrangement uses TRBV7-9 and TRBJ1-3; the match to TRBD1 covers 7 bases. This CDR3 is 15 amino acids long. Germline assignment: CDR1 SEHNR and CDR2 FQNEAQ (reference sequence). V shed 5 bases and J 0 bases; nucleotides not matched to a gene: 4. CDR3 in DNA: TGTGCCAGCAGCGTATCAGGGGGCTCTGGAAACACCATATATTTT. Amino acid sequence: CASSVSGGSGNTIYF.

The rearrangement joins TRBV2 to TRBJ2-7; D is possibly TRBD2 (7 bases). V lost 9 bases to trimming and J lost 1 base, with 19 bases between them. The germline CDR1 and CDR2 sequences are SNHLY and FYNNEI. The CDR3 runs to 15 residues. The CDR3, as DNA: TGTGCCAGAGGGGGGATGAGCGGGGCTTCCTACGAGCAGTACTTC. Protein sequence: CARGGMSGASYEQYF.

This clone came up once. CDR3 sequence: CASTGGGSTGELFF. Here the CDR3 DNA reads TGTGCCAGCACCGGGGGGGGGAGCACCGGGGAGCTGTTTTTT. The chain has TRBV3-1 (or the pseudogene TRBV3-2) and TRBJ2-2, with 8 bases identical to TRBD2. Germline CDR1 and CDR2: LGHDT and YNNKEL (reference sequence). This CDR3 contains 14 residues. V was pared by 7 bases and J by 4 bases, with 5 bases of the junction left unmatched.

The chain is built from TRBV7-2 and TRBJ2-7; 9 nucleotides line up with TRBD2. This CDR3 spans 15 amino acids. The germline CDR1 and CDR2 sequences are SGHTA and FQGNSA. J lost 2 bases, V lost 0 bases, and 2 bases had no gene match. CDR3 sequence (DNA): TGTGCCAGCAGCTTAGCGCCTAGCGGGGCCTACGAGCAGTACTTC. This codes for CASSLAPSGAYEQYF.

As regards this clone: Sequence at one end of the junction differs from germline and may be a read error. The V call is TRBV20-1, the J call TRBJ1-6; D is perhaps TRBD1 (5 bases). Germline-derived CDR1 and CDR2 are DFQATT and SNEGSKA (reference sequence). The CDR3 is 9 residues long. As DNA, the CDR3 is TGTCGTGGGGCTTCACCCCTCCACTTT. Amino acid sequence: CRGASPLHF.

In this sample, this clone turned up a few times. This chain connects TRBV7-2 to TRBJ1-6; 11 positions agree with TRBD1. This CDR3 is 18 amino acids long. The V gene end was trimmed by 6 bases and the J gene end by 0 bases; junction bases not matched to a gene: 7. Germline CDR1 is SGHTA and CDR2 is FQGNSA. CDR3 nucleotide sequence: TGTGCCAGCAGTCTGGGACAGGGGGTTAGCTCCTATAATTCACCCCTCCACTTT. Its translation: CASSLGQGVSSYNSPLHF.

The chain is built from TRBV4-3 and TRBJ2-7; TRBD1 is a possible D gene (5 bases). Trimming removed 0 bases at V and 2 bases at J, with 17 bases between. The CDR3 runs 17 residues. Germline values: CDR1 LGHNA, CDR2 YSLEER. DNA for the CDR3: TGCGCCAGCAGCCAAGATCGAATCCAGGGTTTCCCCTACGAGCAGTACTTC. This gives the protein CASSQDRIQGFPYEQYF.

The chain carries TRBV4-3 and TRBJ2-7; tentatively, D is TRBD2 (6 bases). This CDR3 has 16 amino acids. V dropped 0 bases and J dropped 2 bases, with 14 bases sitting between them. Germline values: CDR1 LGHNA, CDR2 YSLEER. In DNA form, the CDR3 reads TGCGCCAGCAGCCAAGAGGAGGGACCTACCCCCTACGAGCAGTACTTC. It specifies CASSQEEGPTPYEQYF.

This chain links TRBV10-3 with TRBJ2-7; 11 bases fit TRBD1. CDR1 and CDR2 from the germline V gene are ENHRY and SYGVKD. V lost 8 bases, J lost 3 bases, and 6 bases stayed unmatched. The CDR3 loop spans 14 amino acids. CDR3 sequence: CAIGPGQGDYEQYF. In DNA form, the CDR3 reads TGTGCCATCGGACCGGGACAGGGGGACTACGAGCAGTACTTC.

The V and J genes are TRBV9 and TRBJ1-2, with 8 nucleotides matching TRBD1. After removal of 4 bases from V and 7 bases from J, the junction contained 9 bases not matched to a gene. This CDR3 has 14 residues. The germline V gene encodes CDR1 SGDLS and CDR2 YYNGEE. CDR3 amino acids: CASSPRQGTPGYTF. The DNA of the CDR3 is TGTGCCAGCAGCCCACGACAGGGGACCCCTGGCTACACCTTC. The full variable domain, in which reference TRBV9 and TRBJ1-2 provide the parts outside the CDR3, is DSGVTQTPKHLITATGQRVTLRCSPRSGDLSVYWYQQSLDQGLQFLIQYYNGEERAKGNILERFSAQQFPDLHSELNLSSLELGDSALYFCASSPRQGTPGYTFGSGTRLTVV.

This clone was counted a single time. The DNA of the CDR3 is TGTGCCAGCAGTCCACTAACCTACGAGCAGTACTTC. This codes for CASSPLTYEQYF. The rearrangement uses TRBV6-2 or TRBV6-3 and TRBJ2-7; D not resolved. Trimming shortened V by 5 bases and J by 2 bases, and 7 bases separated the two germline ends. The germline V gene encodes CDR1 MNHEY and CDR2 SVGEGT. This CDR3 spans 12 amino acids.

The chain links TRBV5-1 to TRBJ1-3; D is ambiguous. Germline-derived CDR1 and CDR2 are SGHRS and YFSETQ. The CDR3 consists of 14 residues. Between the trimmed V and J ends, which lost 6 bases and 0 bases, there was a span of 10 bases. The CDR3 DNA sequence: TGCGCCAGCAAGGAGCAGTACTCTGGAAACACCATATATTTT. Residues: CASKEQYSGNTIYF.

The gene calls are TRBV30 and TRBJ1-2; a weak D match, TRBD1 (5 bases). The CDR3 sequence is 14 residues long. Looked up from germline, CDR1 is GTSNPN and CDR2 is SVGIG (reference sequence). V lost 3 bases to trimming and J lost 3 bases, with 14 bases between them. The CDR3 coding sequence is TGTGCCTGGAGGACCCGGGGGGGGGACTATGGCTACACCTTC. Its translation: CAWRTRGGDYGYTF.

The chain has TRBV7-2 and TRBJ2-3; D not certain. V was trimmed by 3 bases and J by 4 bases, leaving 5 bases between them. Germline loops: CDR1 SGHTA, CDR2 FQGNSA. CDR3 length: 12 residues. The CDR3 DNA is TGTGCCAGCAGCTTCGTCGCAGATACGCAGTATTTT. Its translation is CASSFVADTQYF.

This sequence joins TRBV10-3 and TRBJ1-1; 7 bases map to TRBD1. Germline CDR1 is ENHRY and CDR2 is SYGVKD. CDR3 size: 14 residues. With 11 bases clipped from V and 1 base from J, the junction kept 10 bases outside the gene matches. CDR3 DNA sequence: TGTGCCTCCTCACGGACAGGCGCGAACACTGAAGCTTTCTTT. Amino acid sequence: CASSRTGANTEAFF.

V usage is TRBV24-1 and J usage is TRBJ2-3, with D tentatively TRBD2 (7 bases). This CDR3 region has 15 residues. Trimming removed 5 bases from V and 4 bases from J, with 15 bases in between. In germline, CDR1 is KGHDR, CDR2 SFDVKD. The CDR3 reads CATSASGRGPDTQYF. In DNA form, the CDR3 reads TGTGCCACCAGTGCTAGCGGCCGGGGGCCAGATACGCAGTATTTT.

The chain employs TRBV28 and TRBJ2-7, with D unresolved. The CDR3 totals 13 residues. Germline V gene lookup returns CDR1 MDHEN and CDR2 SYDVKM. V shed 10 bases and J shed 2 bases, with 15 bases lying between them. CDR3 DNA: TGTGCCACCAAAGGTGGGCGAACCTACGAGCAGTACTTC. It codes for CATKGGRTYEQYF.